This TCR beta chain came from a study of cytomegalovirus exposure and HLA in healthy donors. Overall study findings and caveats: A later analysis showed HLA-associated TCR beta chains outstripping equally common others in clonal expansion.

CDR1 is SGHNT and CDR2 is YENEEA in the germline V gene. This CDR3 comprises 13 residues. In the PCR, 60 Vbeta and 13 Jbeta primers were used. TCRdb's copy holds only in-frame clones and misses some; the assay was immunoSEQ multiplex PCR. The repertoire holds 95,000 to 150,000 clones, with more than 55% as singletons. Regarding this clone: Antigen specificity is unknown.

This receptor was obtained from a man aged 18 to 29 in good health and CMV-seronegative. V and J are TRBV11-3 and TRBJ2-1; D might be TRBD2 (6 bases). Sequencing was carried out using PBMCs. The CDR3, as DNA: TGTGCAACCCGGGGGAGCTCCTACAATGAGCAGTTCTTC. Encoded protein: CATRGSSYNEQFF.